This T cell receptor beta chain was retrieved from a study of T cell responses to AZD1222 COVID-19 vaccine. Notes on the study in general: Reportedly, nearly half the spike-specific TCRs target unmutated variant regions. Recipients of two AZD1222 doses showed rising Spike-specific TCR breadth and depth. After the peak T cell response, and only then, were repertoires sampled. Donors were largely white British and mainly female; clonal diversity was possibly underestimated.

Remarks on this clone: Its specificity is unknown.

Profiling relied on immunoSEQ multiplex PCR, and the TCRdb table lists in-frame clones only, not all of them. The sample shows 130,000 to 150,000 clones, around four fifths of them seen only once. This TCR was sampled from an adult in good health. Material: peripheral blood, obtained on day 0 of MenACWY control vaccination.

CDR3 nucleotide sequence: TGTGCCAGCAGCCAAGGGGCGCAGGGGGCTTACTATGGCTACACCTTC. Encoded protein: CASSQGAQGAYYGYTF. The chain combines TRBV3-1 (or the pseudogene TRBV3-2) with TRBJ1-2, with 8 bases that match TRBD1. The CDR3 covers 16 residues. V was clipped by 1 base and J by 3 bases; unmatched bases: 7. CDR1 and CDR2 from the germline V gene are LGHDT and YNNKEL (reference sequence).